The 23 T cell receptor beta chains presented below share a single source sample, sequenced in a study of blood T cell repertoires in COVID-19. Some clones are missing from TCRdb's copy, which holds only in-frame ones; the method was immunoSEQ multiplex PCR. The table records 380,000 or so clones, around 90% of them present only once. What was sequenced was PBMCs or T cells enriched from blood (not recorded which). The receptors shown here come from a middle-aged woman with acute COVID-19.

This clone occurred once. The genes are TRBV6-6 and TRBJ1-1; TRBD1 might be the D (5 bases). This CDR3 has 15 amino acids. Germline V gene sequence: CDR1 MNHNY, CDR2 SVGAGI (reference sequence). Trimming took off 6 bases at V and 1 base at J, with 15 bases between the two ends. CDR3 in DNA: TGTGCCAGCAGCACCTGGGGCCGCTGGAACACTGAAGCTTTCTTT. Its protein is CASSTWGRWNTEAFF.

This clone was recorded only once. The gene calls are TRBV18 and TRBJ1-1; D is perhaps TRBD1 (6 bases). CDR3 length equals 16 residues. CDR1 and CDR2 (germline): KGHSH, LQKENI. Trimming left V 4 bases short and J 2 bases short, with 17 bases between. The CDR3: CASSRTDRRNNTEAFF. Here the CDR3 DNA reads TGTGCCAGCTCACGAACCGACAGGCGAAACAACACTGAAGCTTTCTTT.

This chain joins TRBV6-6 and TRBJ2-1; TRBD2 matches at 14 bases. J gave up 14 bases and V 5 bases, and 17 bases lay outside the gene matches. This CDR3 is built from 17 residues. Germline V gene data show CDR1 as MNHNY and CDR2 as SVGAGI (reference sequence). Here the CDR3 reads CASSPGLAGAGVLGEFF. The CDR3 DNA reads as TGTGCCAGCAGTCCGGGACTAGCGGGGGCCGGGGTGTTGGGCGAGTTCTTC.

This chain links TRBV2 with TRBJ1-5; D is perhaps TRBD1 (6 bases). The CDR3 has 14 residues. The V gene lost 5 bases and the J gene lost 3 bases, with 11 bases spanning the gap. The V gene's germline CDR1 is SNHLY and CDR2 FYNNEI. The CDR3 nucleotides are TGTGCCAGCAGTACCGGGACACCCAATCAGCCCCAGCATTTT. Protein product: CASSTGTPNQPQHF.

This sequence joins TRBV5-6 and TRBJ2-7, with D possibly TRBD1 on 5 matching bases. The V end lost 1 base, the J end lost 2 bases, and 10 bases lay between the germline ends. The CDR3 loop spans 14 amino acids. The germline CDR1 and CDR2 sequences are SGHDT and YYEEEE. The CDR3 bases are TGTGCCAGCAGCTTGACCGACAGCACCTACGAGCAGTACTTC. Protein: CASSLTDSTYEQYF.

J is TRBJ2-1 and V is TRBV5-1; unclear D gene. V dropped 0 bases and J dropped 5 bases, with 6 bases sitting between them. This CDR3 has 13 residues. CDR1 is SGHRS and CDR2 is YFSETQ in the germline V gene. CDR3 coding DNA: TGCGCCAGCAGCTTGGAACATGACAATGAGCAGTTCTTC. Its protein is CASSLEHDNEQFF.

This chain joins TRBV5-4 and TRBJ2-7, with D possibly being TRBD1 (5 bases). This CDR3 has 13 amino acids. CDR1 and CDR2 (germline): SGHNT, YYREEE (reference sequence). The ends were cut back, 3 bases at V and 3 bases at J, with 10 bases in the middle. The CDR3 region is CASSSQANYEQYF. The CDR3 DNA sequence: TGTGCCAGCAGCTCACAGGCTAACTACGAGCAGTACTTC.

The J gene is TRBJ1-2, the V gene TRBV25-1; D perhaps matches TRBD1 (6 bases). The germline CDR1 and CDR2 sequences are MGHDK and SYGVNS. Trimming removed 3 bases at V and 8 bases at J, with 13 bases between. The CDR3 consists of 13 residues. The CDR3 DNA reads TGTGCCAGCAGTGAGTGGGGGCGATCAGGCTACACCTTC. It is translated as CASSEWGRSGYTF.

The sample holds one count of this clone. The chain joins TRBV19 to TRBJ1-1, with a tentative D call TRBD1 (5 bases). Between the trimmed V and J ends, which lost 4 bases and 5 bases, there was a span of 8 bases. The CDR3 contains 12 residues. The germline gives CDR1 LNHDA, CDR2 SQIVND (reference sequence). CDR3 residues: CASSRGETEAFF. In nucleotides, the CDR3 is TGTGCCAGTAGTAGGGGGGAAACTGAAGCTTTCTTT.

V and J are TRBV28 and TRBJ1-4; D is unresolved. There are 15 residues in the CDR3. The germline V gene encodes CDR1 MDHEN and CDR2 SYDVKM. V was shortened by 3 bases and J by 5 bases, with 13 bases between the two germline ends. CDR3 region: CASSFFRGMNEKLFF. In DNA form, the CDR3 reads TGTGCCAGCAGTTTTTTTCGGGGTATGAATGAAAAACTGTTTTTT.

Here the CDR3 DNA reads TGTGCCAGCCAAAAGGGACAGGAGAAAAACACCGGGGAGCTGTTTTTT. Protein sequence: CASQKGQEKNTGELFF. V is TRBV7-6 and J is TRBJ2-2; 8 bases match TRBD1. With 8 bases clipped from V and 2 bases from J, the junction kept 10 bases outside the gene matches. CDR3 length: 16 residues. CDR1 is SGHVS and CDR2 is FNYEAQ in the germline V gene.

The chain employs TRBV5-1 and TRBJ2-7, with 9 bases identical to TRBD1. After removal of 2 bases from V and 5 bases from J, the junction contained 8 bases not matched to a gene. The germline gives CDR1 SGHRS, CDR2 YFSETQ. The CDR3 runs to 15 residues. This CDR3 reads CASSLSPGQGNEQYF. In DNA form, the CDR3 reads TGCGCCAGCAGCTTAAGCCCGGGACAGGGTAACGAGCAGTACTTC.

The chain employs TRBV7-8 and TRBJ1-6; D call uncertain. Germline V gene data show CDR1 as SGHVS and CDR2 as FQNEAQ. Trimming pared 1 base from V and 10 bases from J, leaving 8 bases between. This CDR3 region has 13 residues. CDR3 bases: TGTGCCAGCAGCTTAGGGCCCCTGTCACCCCTCCACTTT. Protein sequence: CASSLGPLSPLHF.

The V gene is TRBV19, the J gene TRBJ1-2; 8 bases match TRBD1. The CDR3 is made up of 14 amino acids. V dropped 7 bases and J dropped 2; count of bases not matched to a gene: 6. Per germline, CDR1 LNHDA and CDR2 SQIVND (reference sequence). As DNA, the CDR3 is TGTGCCAGTACCATACGACAGGGGAACTATGGCTACACCTTC. Translation gives CASTIRQGNYGYTF.

The V call is TRBV5-1, the J call TRBJ1-3; D is unresolved. The CDR3 loop spans 16 amino acids. V dropped 0 bases and J dropped 0 bases, with 10 bases sitting between them. Germline V gene sequence: CDR1 SGHRS, CDR2 YFSETQ. The DNA of the CDR3 is TGCGCCAGCAGCTTGGCCGCCACGAGCTCTGGAAACACCATATATTTT. Protein product: CASSLAATSSGNTIYF.

J is TRBJ1-1 and V is TRBV10-3; a weak D match, TRBD1 (5 bases). Between the trimmed V and J ends, which lost 3 bases and 1 base, there was a span of 9 bases. Germline CDR1 is ENHRY and CDR2 is SYGVKD. This CDR3 has 14 residues. The DNA of the CDR3 is TGTGCCATCAGTGAACCCAGGGAGAACACTGAAGCTTTCTTT. Translated, it gives CAISEPRENTEAFF.

The V call is TRBV6-5, the J call TRBJ1-6; TRBD1 aligns across 7 bases. The CDR3 sequence is 13 residues long. Unmatched junction bases numbered 9, after V lost 6 bases and J lost 13 bases. CDR1 is MNHEY and CDR2 is SVGAGI in the germline V gene. CDR3 in DNA: TGTGCCAGCAGGTCATTACAGGGGATGCCCCTCCACTTT. This encodes CASRSLQGMPLHF.

This clone appeared a few times. J is TRBJ2-1 and V is TRBV4-1, with D possibly TRBD1 on 5 matching bases. The CDR3 totals 14 residues. Trimming removed 4 bases at V and 5 bases at J, with 12 bases between. The V gene's germline CDR1 is MGHRA and CDR2 YSYEKL. The CDR3 sequence is CASSPTQAHNEQFF. CDR3 bases: TGCGCCAGCAGCCCCACACAGGCTCACAATGAGCAGTTCTTC.

This sequence joins TRBV5-1 and TRBJ2-1; D is possibly TRBD2 (5 bases). The V end was cut by 0 bases, the J end by 7 bases, with 17 bases between. The germline CDR1 and CDR2 sequences are SGHRS and YFSETQ. This CDR3 has 16 residues. CDR3 loop: CASSLGSGYAVNEQFF. CDR3 nucleotide sequence: TGCGCCAGCAGCTTGGGATCGGGGTACGCCGTGAATGAGCAGTTCTTC.

The chain combines TRBV15 with TRBJ2-7, with 10 bases matching TRBD2. CDR3 length: 15 residues. Germline V gives CDR1 LNHNV, CDR2 YYDKDF (reference sequence). Trimming cost V 4 bases and J 3 bases; bases outside gene matches: 6. CDR3 region: CATSIGSGGDYEQYF. For the CDR3, the DNA is TGTGCCACCAGCATTGGAAGCGGGGGGGACTACGAGCAGTACTTC.

The chain employs TRBV21-1 and TRBJ2-1; TRBD1, the D gene given by the table, was not confirmed from the DNA. TRBV21-1 is deemed a pseudogene. CDR3 size: 17 residues. DNA of the CDR3: TGTGCCAGCAGCAAAGACAGGGGGAGGCCGTCCTACAATGAGCAGTTCTTC. It yields the protein CASSKDRGRPSYNEQFF.

J is TRBJ1-4 and V is TRBV10-3; D might be TRBD1 (6 bases). The V gene lost 4 bases and the J gene lost 4 bases, with 13 bases spanning the gap. Germline V gene data show CDR1 as ENHRY and CDR2 as SYGVKD. The CDR3 is 15 residues long. The CDR3 coding sequence is TGTGCCATCAGTGGGACCGGACAGATTAATGAAAAACTGTTTTTT. Its protein product is CAISGTGQINEKLFF.

This chain joins TRBV7-2 and TRBJ2-5; D call uncertain. V dropped 1 base and J dropped 2 bases, with 5 bases sitting between them. The germline V gene has CDR1 SGHTA and CDR2 FQGNSA. There are 13 residues in the CDR3. The CDR3 here is CASSLVTQETQYF. CDR3 nucleotide sequence: TGTGCCAGCAGCTTAGTCACACAAGAGACCCAGTACTTC.